The source of this T cell receptor beta chain is a study of blood T cell repertoires in COVID-19. Across the study: COVID-19 samples, acute and convalescent, were from the United States, Italy and Spain.

This CDR3 is built from 15 residues. V gave up 6 bases and J gave up 5 bases; unmatched junction bases: 9. Germline lookup yields CDR1 MDHEN and CDR2 SYDVKM. As processed by the authors: Reference gene primer amplification in the assay estimated nucleated cell counts. The table came from immunoSEQ multiplex PCR; TCRdb's copy has only in-frame clones and leaves some out. Clonal size and the V and J genes are those of that table, whereas D and trimming came from the DNA. Of about 120,000 clones detected, about 80% appear once; the ten largest clones hold 16%. The sequenced sample consisted of peripheral blood. The receptor was derived from a man in his sixties with active or convalescent COVID-19. V gene TRBV28 combines with J gene TRBJ1-4, with 7 bases lining up with TRBD1. The CDR3: CASRARDSWNEKLFF. The CDR3 nucleotides are TGTGCCAGCAGGGCTAGGGACAGTTGGAATGAAAAACTGTTTTTT.